This TCR beta chain comes out of a study of blood T cell repertoires in COVID-19. Study context: PBMCs, B-cell-depleted T cells, or T cells were the source of the cDNA or gDNA that made up the material.

Sequenced by immunoSEQ multiplex PCR; TCRdb stores in-frame clones only, minus some. The sample lists 440,000 or so clones, roughly 90% occurring once. Germline CDR1 is GTSNPN and CDR2 is SVGIG (reference sequence). Trimming took off 2 bases at V and 10 bases at J, with 14 bases between the two ends. CDR3 length equals 13 residues. The chain has TRBV30 and TRBJ1-4; unclear D gene. The receptor's source is a woman in her thirties or forties with COVID-19, enrolled during active disease. Sequenced input: peripheral blood. DNA for the CDR3: TGTGCCTGGAGTCCGACGGGGAAGGGAAAACTGTTTTTT. Its translation is CAWSPTGKGKLFF.